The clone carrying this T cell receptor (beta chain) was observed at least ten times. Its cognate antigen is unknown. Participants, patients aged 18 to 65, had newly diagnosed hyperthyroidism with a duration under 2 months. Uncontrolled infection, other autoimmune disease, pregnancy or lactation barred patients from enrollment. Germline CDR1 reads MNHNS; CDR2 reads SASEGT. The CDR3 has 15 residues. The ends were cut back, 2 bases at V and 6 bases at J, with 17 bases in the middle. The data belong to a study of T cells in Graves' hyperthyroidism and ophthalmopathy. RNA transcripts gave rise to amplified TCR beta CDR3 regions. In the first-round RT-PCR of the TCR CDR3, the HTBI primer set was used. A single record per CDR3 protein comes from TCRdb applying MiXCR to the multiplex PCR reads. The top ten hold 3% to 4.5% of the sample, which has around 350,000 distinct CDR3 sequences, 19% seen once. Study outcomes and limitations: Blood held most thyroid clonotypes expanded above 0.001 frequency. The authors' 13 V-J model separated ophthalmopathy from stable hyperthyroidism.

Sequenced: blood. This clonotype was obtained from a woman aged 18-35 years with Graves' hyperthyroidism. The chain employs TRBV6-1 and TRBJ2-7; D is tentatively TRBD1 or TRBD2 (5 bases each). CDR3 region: CASSERVGTPREQYF. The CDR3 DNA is TGTGCCAGCAGTGAACGAGTCGGGACCCCACGCGAGCAGTACTTC.